This T cell receptor (beta chain) was retrieved from a study of shared clonotypes between healthy human individuals. Here immunoSEQ multiplex PCR was the method, and the copy in TCRdb shows in-frame clones only, minus some. The sample holds roughly 720,000 clones, roughly 88% seen once. Concerning this clone: Its antigen is unknown.

Whole-study findings and limits: On the whole, naive subsets had larger estimated richness than memory subsets had.

The sample consisted of memory CD8+ T cells from PBMCs. Subset here: CD45RO+ cells pooled with CCR7-negative TemRA cells. This receptor was taken from a man aged 18 to 29 in good health. Some clones in this sample may be carry-over from other donors' samples.

Written as DNA, the CDR3 is TGTGCCAGCAGCCTGCTTTCGGCCTACGAGCAGTACTTC. The encoded protein is CASSLLSAYEQYF. The chain has TRBV14 and TRBJ2-7, with D unclear. The germline CDR1 and CDR2 sequences are SGHDN and FVKESK. This CDR3 comprises 13 residues. The V end was cut by 4 bases, the J end by 2 bases, with 9 bases between.